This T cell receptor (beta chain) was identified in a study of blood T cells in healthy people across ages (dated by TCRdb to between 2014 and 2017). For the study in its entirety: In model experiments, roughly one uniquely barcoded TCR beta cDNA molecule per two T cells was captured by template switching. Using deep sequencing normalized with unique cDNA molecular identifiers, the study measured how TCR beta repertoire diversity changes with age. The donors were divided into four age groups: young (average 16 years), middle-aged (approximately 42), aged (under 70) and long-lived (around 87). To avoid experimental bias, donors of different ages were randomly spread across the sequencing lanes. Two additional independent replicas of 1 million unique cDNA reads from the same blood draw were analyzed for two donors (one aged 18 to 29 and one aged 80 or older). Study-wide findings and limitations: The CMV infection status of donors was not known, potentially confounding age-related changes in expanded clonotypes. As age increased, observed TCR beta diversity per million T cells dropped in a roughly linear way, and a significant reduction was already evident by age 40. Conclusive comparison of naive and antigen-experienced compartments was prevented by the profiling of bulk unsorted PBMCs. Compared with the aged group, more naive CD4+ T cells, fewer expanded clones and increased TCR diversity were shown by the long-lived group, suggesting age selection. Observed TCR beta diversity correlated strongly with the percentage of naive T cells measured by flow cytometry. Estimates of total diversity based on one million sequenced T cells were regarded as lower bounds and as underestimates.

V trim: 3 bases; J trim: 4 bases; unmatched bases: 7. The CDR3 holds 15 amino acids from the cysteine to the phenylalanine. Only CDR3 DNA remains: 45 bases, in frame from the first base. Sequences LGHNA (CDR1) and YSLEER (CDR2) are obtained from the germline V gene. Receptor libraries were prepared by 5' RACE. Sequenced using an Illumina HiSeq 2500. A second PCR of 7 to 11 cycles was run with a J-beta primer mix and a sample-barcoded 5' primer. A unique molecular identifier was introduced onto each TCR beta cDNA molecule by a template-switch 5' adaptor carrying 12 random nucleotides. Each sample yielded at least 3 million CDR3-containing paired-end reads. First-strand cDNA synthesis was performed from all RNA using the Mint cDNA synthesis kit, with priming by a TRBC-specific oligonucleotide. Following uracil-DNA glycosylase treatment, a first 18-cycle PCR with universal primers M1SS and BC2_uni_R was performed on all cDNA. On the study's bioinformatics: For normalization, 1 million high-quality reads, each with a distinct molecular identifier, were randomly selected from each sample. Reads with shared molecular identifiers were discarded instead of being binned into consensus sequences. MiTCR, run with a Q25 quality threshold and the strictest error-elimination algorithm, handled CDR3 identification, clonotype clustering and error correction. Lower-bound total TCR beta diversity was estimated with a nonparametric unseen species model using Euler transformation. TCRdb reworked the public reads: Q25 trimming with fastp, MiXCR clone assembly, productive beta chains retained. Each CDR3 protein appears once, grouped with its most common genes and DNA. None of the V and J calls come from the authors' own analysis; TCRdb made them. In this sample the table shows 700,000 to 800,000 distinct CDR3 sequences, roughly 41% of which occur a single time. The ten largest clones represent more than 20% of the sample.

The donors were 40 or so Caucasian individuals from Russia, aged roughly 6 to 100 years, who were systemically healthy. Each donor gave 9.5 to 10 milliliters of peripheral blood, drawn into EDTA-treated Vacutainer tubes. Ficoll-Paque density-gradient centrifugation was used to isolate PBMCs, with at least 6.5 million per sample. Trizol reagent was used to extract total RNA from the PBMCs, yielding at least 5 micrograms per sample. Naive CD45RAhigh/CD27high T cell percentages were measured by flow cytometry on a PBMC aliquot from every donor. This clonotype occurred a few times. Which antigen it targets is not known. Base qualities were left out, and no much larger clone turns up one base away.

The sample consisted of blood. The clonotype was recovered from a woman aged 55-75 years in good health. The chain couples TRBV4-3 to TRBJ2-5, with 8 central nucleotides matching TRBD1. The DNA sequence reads TGCGCCAGCAGCCAGCAGACAGGGGCTGGAGAGACCCAGTACTTC. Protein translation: CASSQQTGAGETQYF.